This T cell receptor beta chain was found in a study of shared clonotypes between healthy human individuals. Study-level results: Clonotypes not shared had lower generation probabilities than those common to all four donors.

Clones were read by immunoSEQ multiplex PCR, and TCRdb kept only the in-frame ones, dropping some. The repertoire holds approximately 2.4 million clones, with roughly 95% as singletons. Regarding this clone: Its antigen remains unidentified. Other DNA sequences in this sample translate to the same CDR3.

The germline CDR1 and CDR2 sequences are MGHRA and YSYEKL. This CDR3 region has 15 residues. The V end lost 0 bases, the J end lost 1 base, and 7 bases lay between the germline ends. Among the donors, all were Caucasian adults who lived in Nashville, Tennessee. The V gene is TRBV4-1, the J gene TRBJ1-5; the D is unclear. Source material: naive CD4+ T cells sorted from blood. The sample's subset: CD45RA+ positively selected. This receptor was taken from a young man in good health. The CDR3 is CASSQDGHSNQPQHF. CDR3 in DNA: TGCGCCAGCAGCCAAGACGGGCACAGCAATCAGCCCCAGCATTTT.